This TCR beta chain was identified during a study of cytomegalovirus exposure and HLA in healthy donors. Study-wide points: Reports showed the classifier diagnosing cytomegalovirus status with high specificity and sensitivity. For most TCR sequences rarity was the rule, although some public TCRs occurred in many donors. That first-cohort TCR clusters tended to co-occur in the 100 to 150 validation repertoires was found in a later analysis. Cytomegalovirus association was assigned to about 150 TCR beta chains.

Concerning this clone itself: Its target is not known.

Repertoires were generated with immunoSEQ multiplex PCR, while TCRdb's copy carries only in-frame clones and drops some. Of tens of thousands of clones in the sample, roughly 93% were seen once. Unmatched junction bases numbered 4, after V lost 0 bases and J lost 4 bases. The CDR3 spans 15 residues. CDR1 LGHNA and CDR2 YSLEER come from the germline V gene. This receptor was identified in a young woman in good health and CMV-seropositive. This chain connects TRBV4-3 to TRBJ2-3; 7 nucleotides line up with TRBD2. The sample was PBMCs. CDR3 coding DNA: TGCGCCAGCAGCCAAGACTGGGACTACCCAGATACGCAGTATTTT. It yields the protein CASSQDWDYPDTQYF.